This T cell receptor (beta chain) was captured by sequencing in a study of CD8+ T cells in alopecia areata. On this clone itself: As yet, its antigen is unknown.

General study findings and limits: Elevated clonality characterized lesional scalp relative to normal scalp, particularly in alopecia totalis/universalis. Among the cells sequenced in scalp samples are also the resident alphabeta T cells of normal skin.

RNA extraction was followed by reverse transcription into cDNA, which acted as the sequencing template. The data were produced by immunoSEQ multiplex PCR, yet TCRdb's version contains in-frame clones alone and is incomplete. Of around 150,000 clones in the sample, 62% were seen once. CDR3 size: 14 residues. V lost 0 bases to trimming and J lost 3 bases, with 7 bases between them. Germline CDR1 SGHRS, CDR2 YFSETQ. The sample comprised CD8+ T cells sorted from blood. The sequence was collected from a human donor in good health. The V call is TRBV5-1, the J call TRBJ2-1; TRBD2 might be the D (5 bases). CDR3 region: CASSLAGLYNEQFF. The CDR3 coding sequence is TGCGCCAGCAGCTTGGCCGGACTCTACAATGAGCAGTTCTTC.